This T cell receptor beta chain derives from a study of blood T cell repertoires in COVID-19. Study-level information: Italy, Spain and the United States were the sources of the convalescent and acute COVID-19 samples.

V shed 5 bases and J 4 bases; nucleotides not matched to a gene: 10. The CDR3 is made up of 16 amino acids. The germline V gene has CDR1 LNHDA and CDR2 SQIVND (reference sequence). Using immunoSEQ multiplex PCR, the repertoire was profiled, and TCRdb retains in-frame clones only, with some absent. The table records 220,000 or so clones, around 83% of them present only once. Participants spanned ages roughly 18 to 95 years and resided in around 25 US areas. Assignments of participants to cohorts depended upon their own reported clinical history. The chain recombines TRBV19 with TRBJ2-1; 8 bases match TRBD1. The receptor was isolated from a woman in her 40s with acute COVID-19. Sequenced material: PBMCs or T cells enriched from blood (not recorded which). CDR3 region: CASSFLTGGIYNEQFF. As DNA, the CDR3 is TGTGCCAGTAGTTTCCTTACAGGGGGAATTTACAATGAGCAGTTCTTC.